These T cell receptor beta chains were read from a single sample in a study of cytotoxic CD8 clonotypes in ibrutinib-treated CLL. Data came from immunoSEQ multiplex PCR; TCRdb stores just in-frame clones and leaves some out. The sample records about 330,000 clones, under 70% being singletons. The sequenced sample was PBMCs, obtained after 36 months of ibrutinib treatment. All receptors come from a human donor with chronic lymphocytic leukemia. Each CDR3 is given with its conserved first and last residue. A D gene is named only where the DNA matches it firmly. Some rows have no size entry. The others give once, few or many, or a class for an expanded clone.

NA,TRBV5-1,TRBJ2-7,NA,TGCGCCAGCAGCTTTGGCGGATACTACGAGCAGTACTTC,CASSFGGYYEQYF
NA,TRBV28,TRBJ2-7,NA,TGTGCCAGCAGTTTGATGGCAGGGGCCGAGCAGTACTTC,CASSLMAGAEQYF
NA,TRBV7-7,TRBJ2-1,TRBD2,TGTGCCAGCAGCTTGGGGACTAGCGGGAGGGGCCATGAGCAGTTCTTC,CASSLGTSGRGHEQFF
few,TRBV9,TRBJ1-2,NA,TGTGCCAGCAGGGACAGAGCTAACTATGGCTACACCTTC,CASRDRANYGYTF
NA,TRBV6-5,TRBJ1-5,TRBD1,TGTGCCAGCAGGACAGGGAGCAATCAGCCCCAGCATTTT,CASRTGSNQPQHF
NA,TRBV9,TRBJ2-1,TRBD1,TGTGCCAGCAGCGTAGGACAGGGAATACGCAATGAGCAGTTCTTC,CASSVGQGIRNEQFF
NA,TRBV5-6,TRBJ2-7,NA,TGTGCCAGCAGCTTGGCGTTGGTAGAAGGGGGATCCTACGAGCAGTACTTC,CASSLALVEGGSYEQYF
NA,TRBV9,TRBJ2-3,TRBD2,TGTGCCAGCAGCGCCAGCGGGGGGAGGGATACGCAGTATTTT,CASSASGGRDTQYF
NA,TRBV10-3,TRBJ1-2,NA,TGTGCCATCAGTGAGTCCAGGATGTATGACTATGGCTACACCTTC,CAISESRMYDYGYTF
NA,TRBV10-3,TRBJ2-1,NA,TGTGCCATCAGACCAGCCGGAGGGTACAATGAGCAGTTCTTC,CAIRPAGGYNEQFF
NA,TRBV7-9,TRBJ2-7,NA,TGTGCCAGCAGCTCGGACCCCCCCTCCTACGAGCAGTACTTC,CASSSDPPSYEQYF
NA,TRBV7-9,TRBJ1-2,NA,TGTGCCAGCAGCTTAGGAGACGGAGCCTATGGCTACACCTTC,CASSLGDGAYGYTF
NA,TRBV5-1,TRBJ2-7,NA,TGCGCCAGCAGCCGGGTGGGCAGGGTTGCCGAGCAGTACTTC,CASSRVGRVAEQYF
NA,TRBV9,TRBJ2-2,NA,TGTGCCAGCAGCGTAGACCCCTACTCGAACACCGGGGAGCTGTTTTTT,CASSVDPYSNTGELFF
NA,TRBV7-3,TRBJ2-1,NA,TGTGCCAGCAGCTCCCGAGACAGAAGCTTGTACAATGAGCAGTTCTTC,CASSSRDRSLYNEQFF
NA,TRBV5-1,TRBJ2-1,TRBD2,TGCGCCAGCAGCCGAGATAGCGGGGTCTACAATGAGCAGTTCTTC,CASSRDSGVYNEQFF
NA,TRBV11-3,TRBJ2-5,TRBD2,TGTGCCAGCACCATGGGGAGGGATGAGACCCAGTACTTC,CASTMGRDETQYF
NA,TRBV4-1,TRBJ1-2,NA,TGCGCCAGCAGCTTCCCCTCCGGGGATGGCTACACCTTC,CASSFPSGDGYTF
NA,TRBV10-3,TRBJ2-1,NA,TGTGCCATCAGTGTCAGGGGGGCGAGCTCCTACAATGAGCAGTTCTTC,CAISVRGASSYNEQFF
NA,TRBV7-8,TRBJ2-3,NA,TGTGCCAGCAGCTTAGGGACACCAACAGATACGCAGTATTTT,CASSLGTPTDTQYF
NA,TRBV9,TRBJ2-1,NA,TGTGCCAGCAGCCCCCGGGGGCGTAATGAGCAGTTCTTC,CASSPRGRNEQFF
NA,TRBV4-1,TRBJ1-2,NA,TGCGCCAGCAGTCAAGGGGAGGGCACGGATAACTATGGCTACACCTTC,CASSQGEGTDNYGYTF
NA,TRBV29-1,TRBJ1-2,NA,TGCAGCGTTGAATCCCAGGTGAAGGGGATTAACTATGGCTACACCTTC,CSVESQVKGINYGYTF
NA,TRBV9,TRBJ1-3,NA,TGTGCCAGCAGCGTAGAATCCCAGGGATTCTCTGGAAACACCATATATTTT,CASSVESQGFSGNTIYF
few,TRBV18,TRBJ2-3,NA,TGTGCCAGCTCCCTCACCGTTGATGATACGCAGTATTTT,CASSLTVDDTQYF
NA,TRBV10-1,TRBJ1-3,NA,TGCGCCAGCAGTGACCAGGGGTTCTCTGGAAACACCATATATTTT,CASSDQGFSGNTIYF
once,TRBV19,TRBJ1-2,NA,TGTGCCAGTAGTATAGATCTCGGGGACGAGGGAAACTATGGCTACACCTTC,CASSIDLGDEGNYGYTF
NA,TRBV7-9,TRBJ2-2,NA,TGTGCCAGCCCTCCTTTCTCAGTCGGACTCCCCAACACCGGGGAGCTGTTTTTT,CASPPFSVGLPNTGELFF
NA,TRBV4-2,TRBJ1-5,NA,TGTGCCAGCAGCCAAGATGGACAAGGTGGTAATCAGCCCCAGCATTTT,CASSQDGQGGNQPQHF
NA,TRBV10-3,TRBJ1-1,NA,TGTGCCATCAGTGAGTCGGGGGCTGCAGCTTTCTTT,CAISESGAAAFF
NA,TRBV9,TRBJ2-7,TRBD1,TGTGCCAGCAGCGCCCAGGGGGCGGTTACCTACGAGCAGTACTTC,CASSAQGAVTYEQYF
NA,TRBV10-3,TRBJ2-7,TRBD2,TGTGCCATCAGTGAGTCTTACGGACTAGCGGGGGACTCCTACGAGCAGTACTTC,CAISESYGLAGDSYEQYF
NA,TRBV11-3,TRBJ1-3,NA,TGTGCCAGCAGCTTCGGTAGCGGTTTTGCTGGAAACACCATATATTTT,CASSFGSGFAGNTIYF
NA,TRBV5-4,TRBJ2-3,TRBD1,TGTGCCAGCAGCCACCGGGACAGATACACAGATACGCAGTATTTT,CASSHRDRYTDTQYF
NA,TRBV5-6,TRBJ1-1,NA,TGTGCCAGCAGCTTGCCCGGGCAGCTGATGAACACTGAAGCTTTCTTT,CASSLPGQLMNTEAFF
few,TRBV28,TRBJ2-6,NA,TGTGCCAGTAAACCCCCCGGGACTGGCAGTTTTGGGGCCAACGTCCTGACTTTC,CASKPPGTGSFGANVLTF
NA,TRBV18,TRBJ2-7,NA,TGTGCCAGCTCCCTGATGGGGTCGGACTCCTACGAGCAGTACTTC,CASSLMGSDSYEQYF
NA,TRBV29-1,TRBJ1-2,NA,TGCAGCGTGGGATATGGCTACACCTTC,CSVGYGYTF
few,TRBV27,TRBJ1-2,NA,TGTGCCAGCAGCCGATGGGGGGGAGACTATGGCTACACCTTC,CASSRWGGDYGYTF
NA,TRBV5-6,TRBJ2-2,NA,TGTGCCAGCAGCTTGGATCGGGGGGCGCGGTCCGGGGAGCTGTTTTTT,CASSLDRGARSGELFF
few,TRBV27,TRBJ2-7,NA,TGTGCCAGCAGTTTATCATCCGGGACCGAGCAGTACTTC,CASSLSSGTEQYF
NA,TRBV6-6,TRBJ2-7,NA,TGTGCCAGCAGTTACGTGGGGTCTTTCGGCGAGCAGTACTTC,CASSYVGSFGEQYF
NA,TRBV4-1,TRBJ1-1,NA,TGCGCCAGCAGCCCACAACCTCGGCAGAATACTGAAGCTTTCTTT,CASSPQPRQNTEAFF
NA,TRBV5-1,TRBJ2-5,TRBD2,TGCGCCAGCAGCTTAAGCGGGGTAGGGGTTCAAGAGACCCAGTACTTC,CASSLSGVGVQETQYF
NA,TRBV7-8,TRBJ2-3,TRBD1,TGTGCCAGCAGCTTATGGGACAGGTCTAGCACAGATACGCAGTATTTT,CASSLWDRSSTDTQYF
NA,TRBV4-1,TRBJ1-2,NA,TGCGCCAGCAGCCAAGATTTGGCTTATGGCTACACCTTC,CASSQDLAYGYTF
NA,TRBV7-9,TRBJ2-3,NA,TGTGCCAGCAGCTTGGTTGACACAGATACGCAGTATTTT,CASSLVDTDTQYF